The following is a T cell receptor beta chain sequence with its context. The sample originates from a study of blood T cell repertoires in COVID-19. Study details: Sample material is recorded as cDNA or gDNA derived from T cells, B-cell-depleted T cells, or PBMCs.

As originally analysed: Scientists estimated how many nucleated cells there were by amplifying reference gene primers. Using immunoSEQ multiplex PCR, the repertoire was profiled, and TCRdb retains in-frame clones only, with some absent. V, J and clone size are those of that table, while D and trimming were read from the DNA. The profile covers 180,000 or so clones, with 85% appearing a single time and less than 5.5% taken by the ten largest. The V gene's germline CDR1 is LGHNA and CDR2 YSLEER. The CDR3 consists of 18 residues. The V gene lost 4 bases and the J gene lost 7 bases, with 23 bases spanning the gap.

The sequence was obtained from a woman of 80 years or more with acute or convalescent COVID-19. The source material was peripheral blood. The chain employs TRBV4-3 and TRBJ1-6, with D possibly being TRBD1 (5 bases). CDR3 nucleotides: TGCGCCAGCAGCCTCCGCCGTGGGGTACGGGGGATAAATTCACCCCTCCACTTT. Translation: CASSLRRGVRGINSPLHF.